The rows below give T cell receptor beta chains drawn from one sample of a study of siplizumab effects on memory and regulatory T cells. The method was immunoSEQ multiplex PCR; TCRdb's version includes in-frame clones alone and lacks a portion of them. The data hold 110,000 or so clones, with 90% to 95% observed a single time. Sequencing used Tregs sorted from blood. These receptor sequences come from a human donor in good health. CDR3s include the opening cysteine and the closing phenylalanine or tryptophan. D genes are given only for firm matches. Part of the rows lack a size; the others show once, few, many or a class for expanded clones.

TRBJ1-1	TRBV9	-	-	CASSVDRDTEAFF	TGTGCCAGCAGCGTAGACAGGGACACTGAAGCTTTCTTT
TRBJ2-5	TRBV6-1	-	-	CASGSDRPTETQYF	TGTGCCAGTGGATCGGACCGACCGACAGAGACCCAGTACTTC
TRBJ1-1	TRBV6-1	-	-	CASSEGRNTEAFF	TGTGCCAGCAGTGAAGGCAGGAACACTGAAGCTTTCTTT
TRBJ2-3	TRBV6-1	-	-	CASSRSADTQYF	TGTGCCAGCAGTCGTAGCGCAGATACGCAGTATTTT
TRBJ1-1	TRBV7-9	-	-	CASSPRSGLHTEAFF	TGTGCCAGCAGCCCCCGGTCCGGATTACACACTGAAGCTTTCTTT
TRBJ1-5	TRBV19	-	-	CASSILKRQGDQPQHF	TGTGCCAGTAGTATATTAAAAAGGCAGGGAGATCAGCCCCAGCATTTT
TRBJ1-2	TRBV18	once	-	CASSPDNYGYTF	TGTGCCAGCTCACCAGATAACTATGGCTACACCTTC
TRBJ2-5	TRBV6-1	-	TRBD2	CACQRGDIGQETQYF	TGTGCCTGCCAGCGGGGGGACATCGGACAGGAGACCCAGTACTTC
TRBJ2-5	TRBV5-4	-	-	CASSSRMAGQETQYF	TGTGCCAGCAGCTCCCGTATGGCCGGACAAGAGACCCAGTACTTC
TRBJ2-1	TRBV5-4	-	TRBD1	CASSLTGGPYNEQFF	TGTGCCAGCAGCTTGACAGGGGGACCCTACAATGAGCAGTTCTTC
TRBJ2-7	TRBV15	-	-	CATSNSGPLYEQYF	TGTGCCACCAGCAATTCCGGTCCACTTTACGAGCAGTACTTC
TRBJ2-5	TRBV14	-	-	CASSQNEGETQYF	TGTGCCAGCAGCCAAAACGAGGGAGAGACCCAGTACTTC
TRBJ2-7	TRBV2	-	TRBD2	CASSLPRLAGDEQYF	TGTGCCAGCAGTCTCCCCAGACTAGCGGGAGACGAGCAGTACTTC
TRBJ1-1	TRBV19	-	-	CASRGVGTEAFF	TGTGCCAGTCGAGGGGTTGGGACTGAAGCTTTCTTT
TRBJ2-1	TRBV5-3	once	-	CARSLDGSISHYNEQFF	TGTGCCAGAAGCTTGGACGGGAGTATTTCCCACTACAATGAGCAGTTCTTC
TRBJ2-7	TRBV5-6	-	-	CASSLAQGRLFSIPYEQYF	TGTGCCAGCAGCTTGGCCCAGGGGCGGCTATTTTCTATACCCTACGAGCAGTACTTC
TRBJ1-4	TRBV5-6	-	-	CASSPWQVPGRLFF	TGTGCCAGCAGCCCCTGGCAGGTCCCGGGACGACTGTTTTTT
TRBJ2-7	TRBV5-1	-	-	CASSGPGTEFYEQYF	TGCGCCAGCAGCGGTCCGGGAACAGAGTTCTACGAGCAGTACTTC
TRBJ1-1	TRBV5-1	-	-	CASSWTERRGTEAFF	TGCGCCAGCAGCTGGACTGAACGGCGCGGCACTGAAGCTTTCTTT
TRBJ1-5	TRBV19	-	-	CASSDSSNQPQHF	TGTGCCAGTTCCGACAGTAGCAATCAGCCCCAGCATTTT
TRBJ2-5	TRBV10-3	-	-	CATSEGERETQYF	TGTGCCACATCAGAGGGGGAACGGGAGACCCAGTACTTC
TRBJ1-5	TRBV2	-	TRBD1	CASEMGQGSNQPQHF	TGTGCCAGTGAGATGGGACAGGGGAGCAATCAGCCCCAGCATTTT
TRBJ1-1	TRBV5-1	-	TRBD1	CASSAPGQGRTEAFF	TGCGCCAGCAGCGCACCGGGACAGGGTCGAACTGAAGCTTTCTTT
TRBJ2-6	TRBV2	-	-	CASSNEEMGANVLTF	TGTGCCAGCAGCAATGAGGAGATGGGGGCCAACGTCCTGACTTTC
TRBJ2-1	TRBV5-4	-	-	CASSSLGPSNEQFF	TGTGCCAGCAGCTCGTTGGGACCTTCCAATGAGCAGTTCTTC
TRBJ1-2	TRBV7-2	-	-	CASSLVGQGNGYTF	TGTGCCAGCAGCTTAGTAGGGCAGGGGAATGGCTACACCTTC
TRBJ2-1	TRBV7-6	-	TRBD1	CASSLVDRVWFF	TGTGCCAGCAGCTTAGTTGACAGGGTGTGGTTCTTC
TRBJ1-2	TRBV27	-	TRBD1	CASSRGGGTGVDGYTF	TGTGCCAGCAGCAGGGGTGGGGGGACAGGGGTGGATGGCTACACCTTC